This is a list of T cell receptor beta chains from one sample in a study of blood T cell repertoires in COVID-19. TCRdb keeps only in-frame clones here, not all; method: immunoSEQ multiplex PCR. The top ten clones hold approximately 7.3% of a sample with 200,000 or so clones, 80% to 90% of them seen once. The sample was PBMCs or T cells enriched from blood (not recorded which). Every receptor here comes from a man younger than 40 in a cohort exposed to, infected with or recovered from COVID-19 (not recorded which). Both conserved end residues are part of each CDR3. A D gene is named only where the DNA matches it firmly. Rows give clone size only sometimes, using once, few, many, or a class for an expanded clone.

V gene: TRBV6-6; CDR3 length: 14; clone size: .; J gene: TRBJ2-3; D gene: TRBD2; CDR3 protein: CASRGEGTTDTQYF; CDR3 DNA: TGTGCCAGCAGGGGGGAGGGCACCACAGATACGCAGTATTTT
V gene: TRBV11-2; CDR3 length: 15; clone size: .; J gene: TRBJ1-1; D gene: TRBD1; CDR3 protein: CASSSADRVNTEAFF; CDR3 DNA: TGTGCCAGCAGCTCTGCGGACAGGGTGAACACTGAAGCTTTCTTT
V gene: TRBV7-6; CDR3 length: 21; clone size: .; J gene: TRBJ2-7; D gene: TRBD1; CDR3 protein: CASSATNPALGPGQGAREQYF; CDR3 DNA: TGTGCCAGCAGTGCTACGAATCCCGCCTTGGGGCCGGGACAGGGGGCGCGGGAGCAGTACTTC
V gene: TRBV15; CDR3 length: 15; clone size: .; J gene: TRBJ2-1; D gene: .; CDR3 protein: CATSREPGRDNEQFF; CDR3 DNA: TGTGCCACCAGCAGAGAGCCGGGCAGGGACAATGAGCAGTTCTTC
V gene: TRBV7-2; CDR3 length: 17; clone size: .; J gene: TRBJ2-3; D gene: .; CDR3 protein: CASSSGSGVGGMDTQYF; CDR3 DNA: TGTGCCAGCAGCTCAGGCTCGGGAGTTGGGGGAATGGATACGCAGTATTTT
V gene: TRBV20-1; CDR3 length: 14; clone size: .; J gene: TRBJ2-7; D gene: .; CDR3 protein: CSASGDMSSYEQYF; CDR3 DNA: TGCAGTGCCAGTGGGGACATGAGCTCCTACGAGCAGTACTTC
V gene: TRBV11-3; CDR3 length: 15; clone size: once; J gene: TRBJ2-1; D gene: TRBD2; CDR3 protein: CASSFGTSRYNEQFF; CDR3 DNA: TGTGCCAGCAGCTTCGGGACTAGCAGGTACAATGAGCAGTTCTTC
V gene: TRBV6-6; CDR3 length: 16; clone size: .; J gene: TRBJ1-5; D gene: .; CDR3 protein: CASSRTRTGPGQPQHF; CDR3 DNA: TGTGCCAGCAGTCGAACTCGGACTGGGCCCGGGCAGCCCCAGCATTTT
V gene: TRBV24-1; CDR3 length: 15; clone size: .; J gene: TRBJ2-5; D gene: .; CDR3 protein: CATSATDRFQETQYF; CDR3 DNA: TGTGCCACCAGTGCCACTGACAGGTTCCAAGAGACCCAGTACTTC
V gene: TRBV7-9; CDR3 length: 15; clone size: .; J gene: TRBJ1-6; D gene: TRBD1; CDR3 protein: CASSFVKTGASPLHF; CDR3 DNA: TGTGCCAGCAGCTTCGTTAAGACAGGGGCTTCACCCCTCCACTTT
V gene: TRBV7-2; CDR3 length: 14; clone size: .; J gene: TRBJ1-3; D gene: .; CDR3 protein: CASSLAQARNTIYF; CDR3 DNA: TGTGCCAGCAGCCTAGCCCAGGCAAGAAACACCATATATTTT
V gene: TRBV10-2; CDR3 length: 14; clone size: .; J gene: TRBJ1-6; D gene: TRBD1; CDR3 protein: CASKGQGAYSPLHF; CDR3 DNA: TGCGCCAGCAAGGGACAGGGGGCTTATTCACCCCTCCACTTT
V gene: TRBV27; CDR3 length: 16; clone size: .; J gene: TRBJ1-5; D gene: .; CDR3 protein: CASSLAGMRSNQPQHF; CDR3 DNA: TGTGCCAGCAGTTTGGCGGGAATGAGGAGCAATCAGCCCCAGCATTTT
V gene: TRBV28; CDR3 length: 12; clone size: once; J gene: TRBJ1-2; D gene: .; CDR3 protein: CASSFAGGGYTF; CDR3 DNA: TGTGCCAGCAGTTTTGCTGGTGGCGGCTACACCTTC
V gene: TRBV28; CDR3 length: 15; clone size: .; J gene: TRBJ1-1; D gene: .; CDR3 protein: CASSQATSLNTEAFF; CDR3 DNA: TGTGCCAGCAGTCAAGCCACTTCCCTGAACACTGAAGCTTTCTTT
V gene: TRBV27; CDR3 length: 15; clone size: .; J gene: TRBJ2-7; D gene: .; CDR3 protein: CASRLGGGTSYEQYF; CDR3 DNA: TGTGCCAGCAGGCTGGGGGGAGGTACCTCCTACGAGCAGTACTTC
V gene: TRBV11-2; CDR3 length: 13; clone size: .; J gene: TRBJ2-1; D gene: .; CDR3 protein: CASSLGIASVGFF; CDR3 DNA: TGTGCCAGCAGCTTAGGGATCGCAAGCGTCGGGTTCTTC
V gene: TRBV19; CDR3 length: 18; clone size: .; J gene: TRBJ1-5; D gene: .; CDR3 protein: CASSISGWGGVSNQPQHF; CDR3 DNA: TGTGCCAGTAGTATATCTGGGTGGGGGGGCGTAAGCAATCAGCCCCAGCATTTT
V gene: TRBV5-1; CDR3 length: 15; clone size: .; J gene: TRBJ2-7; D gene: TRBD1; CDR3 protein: CASSRMGTGLYEQYF; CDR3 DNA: TGCGCCAGCAGCCGCATGGGGACAGGGCTCTACGAGCAGTACTTC
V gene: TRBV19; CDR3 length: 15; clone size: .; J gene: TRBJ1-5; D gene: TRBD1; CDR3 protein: CASSTGQGANQPQHF; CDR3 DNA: TGTGCCAGTAGTACGGGACAGGGAGCAAATCAGCCCCAGCATTTT
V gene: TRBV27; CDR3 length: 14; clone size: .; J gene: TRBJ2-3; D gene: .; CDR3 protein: CASSFQGRSDTQYF; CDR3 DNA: TGTGCCAGCAGTTTTCAGGGGCGCTCAGATACGCAGTATTTT
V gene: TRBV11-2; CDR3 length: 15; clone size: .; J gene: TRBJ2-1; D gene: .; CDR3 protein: CASSLDQVFYNEQFF; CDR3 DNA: TGTGCCAGCAGCTTAGATCAGGTATTCTACAATGAGCAGTTCTTC
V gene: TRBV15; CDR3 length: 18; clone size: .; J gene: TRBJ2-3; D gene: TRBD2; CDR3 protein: CATSISLPSSGDTDTQYF; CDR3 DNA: TGTGCCACCAGCATTTCCCTCCCTTCTAGCGGGGACACAGATACGCAGTATTTT
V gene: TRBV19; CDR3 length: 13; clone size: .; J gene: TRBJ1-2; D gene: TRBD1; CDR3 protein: CASLGQLNYGYTF; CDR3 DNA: TGTGCCAGCCTGGGACAGCTGAACTATGGCTACACCTTC
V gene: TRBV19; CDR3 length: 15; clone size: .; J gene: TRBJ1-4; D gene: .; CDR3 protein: CASSIGQGQSEKLFF; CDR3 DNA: TGTGCCAGTAGTATTGGGCAGGGGCAGAGTGAAAAACTGTTTTTT
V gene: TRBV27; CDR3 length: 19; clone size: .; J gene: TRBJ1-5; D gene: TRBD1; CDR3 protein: CASSAYRGTGRNSNQPQHF; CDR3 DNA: TGTGCCAGCAGTGCTTATAGGGGGACAGGGCGTAATAGCAATCAGCCCCAGCATTTT
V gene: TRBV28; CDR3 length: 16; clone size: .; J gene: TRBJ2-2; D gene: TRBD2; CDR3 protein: CASRVASGSFTGELFF; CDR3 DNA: TGTGCCAGCAGGGTGGCTAGCGGGAGTTTCACCGGGGAGCTGTTTTTT
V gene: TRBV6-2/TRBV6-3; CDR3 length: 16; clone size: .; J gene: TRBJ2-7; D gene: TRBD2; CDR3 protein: CASSYVGGTSDVEQYF; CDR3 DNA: TGTGCCAGCAGTTACGTGGGAGGGACTAGCGACGTCGAGCAGTACTTC
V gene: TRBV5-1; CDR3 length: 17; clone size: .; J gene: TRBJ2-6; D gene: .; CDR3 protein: CASSLLRPGVGANVLTF; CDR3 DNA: TGCGCCAGCAGCCTCCTCCGACCAGGGGTGGGGGCCAACGTCCTGACTTTC
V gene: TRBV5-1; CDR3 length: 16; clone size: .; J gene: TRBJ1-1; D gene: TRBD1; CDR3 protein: CASSLNRGSMNTEAFF; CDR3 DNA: TGCGCCAGCAGCTTGAACAGGGGCTCAATGAACACTGAAGCTTTCTTT
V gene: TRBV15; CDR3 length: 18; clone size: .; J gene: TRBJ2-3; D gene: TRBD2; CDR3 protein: CATSRSSPGGLGTDTQYF; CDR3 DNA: TGTGCCACCAGCAGATCCTCCCCGGGGGGACTTGGCACAGATACGCAGTATTTT
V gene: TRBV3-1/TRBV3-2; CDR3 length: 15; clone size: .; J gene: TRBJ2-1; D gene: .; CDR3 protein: CASSQNRLVYNEQFF; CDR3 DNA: TGTGCCAGCAGCCAAAACAGGCTAGTCTACAATGAGCAGTTCTTC
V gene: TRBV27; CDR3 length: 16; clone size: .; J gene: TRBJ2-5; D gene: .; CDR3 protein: CASSFWGVPGKETQYF; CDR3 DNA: TGTGCCAGCAGTTTTTGGGGGGTGCCGGGAAAAGAGACCCAGTACTTC
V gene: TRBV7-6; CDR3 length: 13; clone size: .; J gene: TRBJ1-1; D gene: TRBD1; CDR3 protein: CASSSGTATEAFF; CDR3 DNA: TGTGCCAGCAGCTCTGGGACAGCCACTGAAGCTTTCTTT
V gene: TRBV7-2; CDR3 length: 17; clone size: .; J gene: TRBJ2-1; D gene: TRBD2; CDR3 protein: CASSLELAGGFYNEQFF; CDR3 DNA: TGTGCCAGCAGCTTAGAACTAGCGGGAGGGTTCTACAATGAGCAGTTCTTC
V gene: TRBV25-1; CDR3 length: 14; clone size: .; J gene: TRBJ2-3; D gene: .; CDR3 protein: CASSEPWSSDTQYF; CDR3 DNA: TGTGCCAGCAGTGAACCCTGGAGTTCAGATACGCAGTATTTT
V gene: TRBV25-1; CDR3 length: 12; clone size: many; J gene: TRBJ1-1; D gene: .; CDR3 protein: CASNRGLTEAFF; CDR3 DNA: TGTGCCAGTAACCGGGGTCTCACTGAAGCTTTCTTT
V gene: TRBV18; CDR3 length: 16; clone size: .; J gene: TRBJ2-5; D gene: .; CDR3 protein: CASSPTDRELQETQYF; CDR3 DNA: TGTGCCAGCTCACCTACGGACAGAGAGCTCCAAGAGACCCAGTACTTC
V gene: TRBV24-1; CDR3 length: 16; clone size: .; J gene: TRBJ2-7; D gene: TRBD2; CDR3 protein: CATSDYLLAGDYEQYF; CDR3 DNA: TGTGCCACCAGTGATTATCTCCTAGCGGGGGACTACGAGCAGTACTTC
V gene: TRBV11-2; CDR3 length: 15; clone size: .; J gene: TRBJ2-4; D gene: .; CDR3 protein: CASSFSLRGSNIQYF; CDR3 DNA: TGTGCCAGCAGCTTTTCTCTTCGGGGGAGCAACATTCAGTACTTC
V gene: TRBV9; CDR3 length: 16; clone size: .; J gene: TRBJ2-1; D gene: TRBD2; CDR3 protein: CASSITSGRGTNEQFF; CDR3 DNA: TGTGCCAGCAGCATTACTAGCGGGAGGGGGACCAATGAGCAGTTCTTC
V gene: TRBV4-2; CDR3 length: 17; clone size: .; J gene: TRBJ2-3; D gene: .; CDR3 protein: CASSHPPGGGKGDTQYF; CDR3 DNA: TGTGCCAGCAGCCACCCACCGGGCGGCGGGAAGGGAGATACGCAGTATTTT
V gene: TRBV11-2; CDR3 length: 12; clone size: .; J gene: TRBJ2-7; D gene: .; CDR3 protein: CASSLPGVEQYF; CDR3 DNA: TGTGCCAGCAGCTTACCAGGGGTCGAGCAGTACTTC
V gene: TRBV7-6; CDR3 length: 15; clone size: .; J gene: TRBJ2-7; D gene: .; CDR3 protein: CASSPRSVRSYEQYF; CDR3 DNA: TGTGCCAGCAGCCCACGGAGTGTGCGCTCCTACGAGCAGTACTTC
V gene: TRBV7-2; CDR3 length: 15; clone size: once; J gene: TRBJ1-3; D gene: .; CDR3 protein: CASSHTGLSGNTIYF; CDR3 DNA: TGTGCCAGCAGCCACACAGGGCTATCTGGAAACACCATATATTTT
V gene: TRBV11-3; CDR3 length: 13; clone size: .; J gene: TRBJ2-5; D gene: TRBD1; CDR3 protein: CASSPGTGKTQYF; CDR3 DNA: TGTGCCAGCAGCCCCGGGACAGGCAAGACCCAGTACTTC
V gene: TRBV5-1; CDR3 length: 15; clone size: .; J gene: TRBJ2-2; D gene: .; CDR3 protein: CASSFIAGYTGELFF; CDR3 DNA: TGCGCCAGCAGCTTCATTGCAGGCTACACCGGGGAGCTGTTTTTT
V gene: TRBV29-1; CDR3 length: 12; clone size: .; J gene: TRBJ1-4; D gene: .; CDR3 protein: CSVGQGGEKLFF; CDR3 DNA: TGCAGCGTTGGGCAGGGAGGGGAAAAACTGTTTTTT
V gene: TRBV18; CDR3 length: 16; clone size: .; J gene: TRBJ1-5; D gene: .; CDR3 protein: CASSPFTRQDNQPQHF; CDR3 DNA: TGTGCCAGCTCACCATTTACCCGACAGGACAATCAGCCCCAGCATTTT
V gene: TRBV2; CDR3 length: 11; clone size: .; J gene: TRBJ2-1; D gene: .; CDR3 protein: CASSGPTGQFF; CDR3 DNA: TGTGCCAGCAGTGGCCCCACGGGGCAGTTCTTC